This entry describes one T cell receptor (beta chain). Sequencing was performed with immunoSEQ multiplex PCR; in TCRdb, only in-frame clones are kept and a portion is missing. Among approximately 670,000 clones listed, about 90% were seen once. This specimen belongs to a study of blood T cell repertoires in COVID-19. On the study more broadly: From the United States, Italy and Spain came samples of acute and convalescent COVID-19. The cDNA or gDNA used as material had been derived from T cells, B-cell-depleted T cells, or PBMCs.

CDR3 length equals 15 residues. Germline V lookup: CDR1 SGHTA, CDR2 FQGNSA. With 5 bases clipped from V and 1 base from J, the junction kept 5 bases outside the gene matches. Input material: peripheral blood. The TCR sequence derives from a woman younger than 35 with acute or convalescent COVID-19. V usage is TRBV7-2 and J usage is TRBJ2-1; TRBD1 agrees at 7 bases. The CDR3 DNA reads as TGTGCCAGCAGCCCGAAACAGGGGTCCTACAATGAGCAGTTCTTC. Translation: CASSPKQGSYNEQFF.